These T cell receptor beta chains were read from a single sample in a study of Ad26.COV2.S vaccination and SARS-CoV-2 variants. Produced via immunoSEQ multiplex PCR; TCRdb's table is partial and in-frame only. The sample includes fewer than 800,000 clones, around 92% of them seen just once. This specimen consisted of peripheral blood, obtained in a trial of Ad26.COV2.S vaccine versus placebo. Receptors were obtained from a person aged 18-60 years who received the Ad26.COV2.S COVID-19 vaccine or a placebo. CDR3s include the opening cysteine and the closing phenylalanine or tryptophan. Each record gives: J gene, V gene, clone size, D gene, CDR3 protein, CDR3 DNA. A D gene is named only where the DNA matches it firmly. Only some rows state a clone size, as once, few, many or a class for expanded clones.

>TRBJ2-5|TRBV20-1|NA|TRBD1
CSASGAGGVAETQYF
TGCAGTGCTAGTGGGGCAGGGGGAGTTGCGGAGACCCAGTACTTC
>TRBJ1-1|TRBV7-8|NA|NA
CASSPQTRTGFIEAFF
TGTGCCAGCAGCCCTCAAACCCGCACAGGGTTCATTGAAGCTTTCTTT
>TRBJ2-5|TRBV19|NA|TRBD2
CASSTTSGSFETQYF
TGTGCCAGTAGTACCACTAGCGGGAGTTTTGAGACCCAGTACTTC
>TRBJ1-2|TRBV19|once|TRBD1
CASSTSGTGANSYGYTF
TGTGCCAGTAGTACGTCCGGGACAGGGGCCAACTCCTATGGCTACACCTTC
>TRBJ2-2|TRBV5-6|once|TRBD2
CASSLSPSGRGTGELFF
TGTGCCAGCAGCTTGTCGCCTAGCGGGAGGGGCACCGGGGAGCTGTTTTTT
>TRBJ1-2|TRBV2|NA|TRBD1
CASRIGQGRNYGYTF
TGTGCCAGCAGGATAGGACAGGGACGGAACTATGGCTACACCTTC
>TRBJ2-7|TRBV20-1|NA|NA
CSAQDYEQYF
TGCAGTGCTCAGGACTACGAGCAGTACTTC
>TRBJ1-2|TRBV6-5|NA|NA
CASSRGGNTNYGYTF
TGTGCCAGCAGTAGGGGGGGAAACACGAACTATGGCTACACCTTC
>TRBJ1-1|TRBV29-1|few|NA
CSVKYTGQKYTEAFF
TGCAGCGTCAAATACACAGGGCAGAAGTACACTGAAGCTTTCTTT
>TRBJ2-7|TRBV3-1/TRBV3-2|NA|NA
CASSPMGHSVSYEQYF
TGTGCCAGCAGCCCAATGGGACATTCCGTCTCCTACGAGCAGTACTTC
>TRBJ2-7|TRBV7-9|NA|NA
CASSLRAAEQYF
TGTGCCAGCAGCTTGAGGGCTGCCGAGCAGTACTTC
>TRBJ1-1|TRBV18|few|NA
CASSPNWAVNTEAFF
TGTGCCAGCTCACCAAACTGGGCGGTGAACACTGAAGCTTTCTTT
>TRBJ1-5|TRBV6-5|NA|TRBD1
CASSPAGDSDQPQHF
TGTGCCAGCAGTCCCGCGGGGGACAGCGACCAGCCCCAGCATTTT
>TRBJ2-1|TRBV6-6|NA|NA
CASSQAQGGNEQFF
TGTGCCAGCAGCCAAGCGCAGGGTGGCAATGAGCAGTTCTTC
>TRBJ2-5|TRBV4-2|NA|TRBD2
CASSPGTSAPQETQYF
TGTGCCAGCAGCCCTGGGACTAGCGCGCCTCAAGAGACCCAGTACTTC
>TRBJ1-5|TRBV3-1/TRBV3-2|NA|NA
CASSPSSSNQPQHF
TGTGCCAGCAGCCCGAGCTCCAGCAATCAGCCCCAGCATTTT
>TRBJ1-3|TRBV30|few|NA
CAWIEGGNTIYF
TGTGCCTGGATAGAAGGCGGAAACACCATATATTTT
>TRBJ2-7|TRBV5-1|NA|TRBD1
CASSLGGQGPYEQYF
TGCGCCAGCAGCTTGGGAGGACAGGGCCCCTACGAGCAGTACTTC
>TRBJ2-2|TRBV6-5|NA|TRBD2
CATKGLAGDTGELFF
TGTGCCACCAAGGGTCTAGCGGGGGATACCGGGGAGCTGTTTTTT
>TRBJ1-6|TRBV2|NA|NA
CASRYRSSYNSPLHF
TGTGCCAGCAGATACAGGAGCTCCTATAATTCACCCCTCCACTTT